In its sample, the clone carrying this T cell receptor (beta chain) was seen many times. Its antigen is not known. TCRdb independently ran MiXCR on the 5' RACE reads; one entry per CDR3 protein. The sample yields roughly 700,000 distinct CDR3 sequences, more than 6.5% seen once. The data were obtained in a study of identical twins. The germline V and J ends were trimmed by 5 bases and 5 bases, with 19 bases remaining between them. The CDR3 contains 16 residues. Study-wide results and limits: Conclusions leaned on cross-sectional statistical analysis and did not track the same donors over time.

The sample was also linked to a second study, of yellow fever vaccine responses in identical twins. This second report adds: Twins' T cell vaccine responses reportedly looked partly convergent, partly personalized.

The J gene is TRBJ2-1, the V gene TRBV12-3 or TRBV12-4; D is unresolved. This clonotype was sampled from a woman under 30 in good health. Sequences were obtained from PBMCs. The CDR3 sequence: CASSLSRTERNNEQFF. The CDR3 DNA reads TGTGCCAGCAGTCTCTCTAGGACCGAACGAAACAATGAGCAGTTCTTC.